One and the same sample provided the 5 T cell receptor beta chains below, sequenced in a study of blood T cell repertoires in COVID-19. Profiled with immunoSEQ multiplex PCR; TCRdb holds only in-frame clones, not every one. The table shows 150,000 to 250,000 clones, with about 80% occurring only once. Sequenced input: PBMCs or T cells enriched from blood (not recorded which). The receptors derive from a man aged 35 to 55 who had recovered from COVID-19.

The chain combines TRBV4-2 with TRBJ2-2; D is ambiguous. The V end lost 2 bases, the J end lost 0 bases, and 4 bases lay between the germline ends. Germline V gene lookup returns CDR1 LGHNA and CDR2 YNFKEQ. The CDR3 length is 14 residues. The CDR3 DNA is TGTGCCAGCAGCCAAACAGCGAACACCGGGGAGCTGTTTTTT. Translation: CASSQTANTGELFF.

This chain connects TRBV4-1 to TRBJ2-1; 10 bases are a match to TRBD2. With 3 bases clipped from V and 4 bases from J, the junction kept 6 bases outside the gene matches. Germline V gene data show CDR1 as MGHRA and CDR2 as YSYEKL. This CDR3 is 16 amino acids long. CDR3 coding DNA: TGCGCCAGCAGCCAGCCGCCAGCGGGGGGGTACAATGAGCAGTTCTTC. This sequence encodes CASSQPPAGGYNEQFF.

This chain connects TRBV7-2 to TRBJ2-5, with 8 bases that match TRBD1. V gave up 5 bases and J gave up 2 bases; unmatched junction bases: 7. Germline V gene data show CDR1 as SGHTA and CDR2 as FQGNSA. The CDR3 is 15 amino acids. CDR3 coding DNA: TGTGCCAGCAGCCCTTTTCGGACAGGGCAAGAGACCCAGTACTTC. Residues: CASSPFRTGQETQYF.

The chain combines TRBV4-1 with TRBJ1-5; D possibly corresponds to TRBD1 (5 bases). V was pared by 0 bases and J by 4 bases, with 7 bases between. Per germline, CDR1 MGHRA and CDR2 YSYEKL. This CDR3 is built from 14 residues. DNA for the CDR3: TGCGCCAGCAGCCAAGATAGGGGTAATCAGCCCCAGCATTTT. Residues: CASSQDRGNQPQHF.

The rearrangement links TRBV19 to TRBJ1-5; 7 bases line up with TRBD1. The CDR3 length is 13 residues. V was pared by 7 bases and J by 2 bases, with 2 bases of the junction left unmatched. The germline V gene has CDR1 LNHDA and CDR2 SQIVND (reference sequence). CDR3 amino acids: CASTGQGNQPQHF. The CDR3 region has the DNA TGTGCCAGTACTGGACAGGGCAATCAGCCCCAGCATTTT.